This T cell receptor beta chain originates from a study of immune cell composition in non-small cell lung cancer. In the study overall: Tumours were mainly lung adenocarcinoma or squamous cell carcinoma.

Produced via immunoSEQ multiplex PCR; TCRdb's table is partial and in-frame only. The sample has around 4,100 clones; about 80% are singletons. This clone was picked up a small number of times. V was cut by 2 bases and J by 3 bases, with 20 bases left in between. Germline assignment: CDR1 LGHNA and CDR2 YNFKEQ. CDR3 length: 18 residues. The TCR originated in a human donor with non-small cell lung cancer. The chain couples TRBV4-2 to TRBJ1-5; no firm D call. The sequencing sample was made of lung tumor tissue. The CDR3 nucleotides are TGTGCCAGCAGCCAACTCCTGGCGGCGGAGGGCTACAATCAGCCCCAGCATTTT. Amino acid sequence: CASSQLLAAEGYNQPQHF.